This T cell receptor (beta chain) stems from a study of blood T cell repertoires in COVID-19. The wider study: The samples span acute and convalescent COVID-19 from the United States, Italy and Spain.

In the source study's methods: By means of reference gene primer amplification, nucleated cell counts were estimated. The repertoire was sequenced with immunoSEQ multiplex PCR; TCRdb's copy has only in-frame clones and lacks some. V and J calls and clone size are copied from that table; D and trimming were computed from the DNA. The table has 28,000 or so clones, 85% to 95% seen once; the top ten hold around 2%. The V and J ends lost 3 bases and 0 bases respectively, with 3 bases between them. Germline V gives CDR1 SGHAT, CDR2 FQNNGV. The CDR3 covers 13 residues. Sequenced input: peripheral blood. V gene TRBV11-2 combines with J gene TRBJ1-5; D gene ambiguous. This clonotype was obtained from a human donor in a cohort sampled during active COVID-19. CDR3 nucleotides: TGTGCCAGCAGCTTCTATAGCAATCAGCCCCAGCATTTT. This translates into CASSFYSNQPQHF. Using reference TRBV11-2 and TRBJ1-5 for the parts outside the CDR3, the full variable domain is EAGVAQSPRYKIIEKRQSVAFWCNPISGHATLYWYQQILGQGPKLLIQFQNNGVVDDSQLPKDRFSAERLKGVDSTLKIQPAKLEDSAVYLCASSFYSNQPQHFGDGTRLSIL.